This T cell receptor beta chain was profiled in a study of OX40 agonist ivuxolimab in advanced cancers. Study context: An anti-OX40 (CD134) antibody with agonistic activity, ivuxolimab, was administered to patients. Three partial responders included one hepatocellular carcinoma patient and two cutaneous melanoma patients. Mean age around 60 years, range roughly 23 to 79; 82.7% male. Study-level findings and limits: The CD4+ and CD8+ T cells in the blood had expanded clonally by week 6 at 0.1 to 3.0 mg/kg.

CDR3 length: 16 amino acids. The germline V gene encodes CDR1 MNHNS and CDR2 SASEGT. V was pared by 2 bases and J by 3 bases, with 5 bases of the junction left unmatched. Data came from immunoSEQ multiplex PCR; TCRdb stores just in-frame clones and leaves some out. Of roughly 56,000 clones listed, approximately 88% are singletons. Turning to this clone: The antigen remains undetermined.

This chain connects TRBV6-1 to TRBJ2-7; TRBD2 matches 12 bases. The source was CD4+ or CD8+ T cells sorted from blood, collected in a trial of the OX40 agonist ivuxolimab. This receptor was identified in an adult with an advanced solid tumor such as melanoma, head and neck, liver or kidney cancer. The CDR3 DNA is TGTGCCAGCAGTGAAACACTAGCGGGAGGCCACTACGAGCAGTACTTC. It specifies CASSETLAGGHYEQYF.